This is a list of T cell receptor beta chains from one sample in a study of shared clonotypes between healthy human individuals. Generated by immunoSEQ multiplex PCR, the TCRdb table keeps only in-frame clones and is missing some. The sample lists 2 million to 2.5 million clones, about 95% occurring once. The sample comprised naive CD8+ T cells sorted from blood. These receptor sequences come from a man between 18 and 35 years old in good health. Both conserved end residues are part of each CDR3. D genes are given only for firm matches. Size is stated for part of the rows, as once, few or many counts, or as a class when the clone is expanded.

cdr3_aa: CASSLTAEFYEQYF; cdr3_nt: TGTGCCAGCAGCTTGACTGCAGAGTTCTACGAGCAGTACTTC; v_call: TRBV7-2; d_call: .; cdr3_length: 14; j_call: TRBJ2-7; clone_size: .
cdr3_aa: CASSPTTGVENEQFF; cdr3_nt: TGCGCCAGCAGCCCCACGACCGGGGTTGAAAATGAGCAGTTCTTC; v_call: TRBV4-1; d_call: .; cdr3_length: 15; j_call: TRBJ2-1; clone_size: once
cdr3_aa: CASSLRGANQPQHF; cdr3_nt: TGTGCCAGCAGTTTACGGGGGGCCAATCAGCCCCAGCATTTT; v_call: TRBV28; d_call: .; cdr3_length: 14; j_call: TRBJ1-5; clone_size: .
cdr3_aa: CASSQGTGGEKLFF; cdr3_nt: TGTGCCAGCAGCCAAGGGACAGGAGGGGAAAAACTGTTTTTT; v_call: TRBV4-2; d_call: TRBD1; cdr3_length: 14; j_call: TRBJ1-4; clone_size: .
cdr3_aa: CSVTTGSYEQYF; cdr3_nt: TGCAGCGTTACGACAGGGTCCTACGAGCAGTACTTC; v_call: TRBV29-1; d_call: TRBD1; cdr3_length: 12; j_call: TRBJ2-7; clone_size: .
cdr3_aa: CASSLISGQGMEKLFF; cdr3_nt: TGTGCCAGCAGCTTAATTTCGGGACAGGGGATGGAAAAACTGTTTTTT; v_call: TRBV7-9; d_call: TRBD1; cdr3_length: 16; j_call: TRBJ1-4; clone_size: .
cdr3_aa: CASSPGQGNVGELFF; cdr3_nt: TGTGCCAGCAGCCCGGGACAGGGGAATGTCGGGGAGCTGTTTTTT; v_call: TRBV7-9; d_call: TRBD1; cdr3_length: 15; j_call: TRBJ2-2; clone_size: .
cdr3_aa: CASKEDLSYNEQFF; cdr3_nt: TGTGCCAGTAAGGAGGACCTCTCCTACAATGAGCAGTTCTTC; v_call: TRBV19; d_call: .; cdr3_length: 14; j_call: TRBJ2-1; clone_size: .
cdr3_aa: CATSLREGNYEQYF; cdr3_nt: TGTGCCACCTCATTGAGGGAGGGTAACTACGAGCAGTACTTC; v_call: TRBV7-9; d_call: TRBD2; cdr3_length: 14; j_call: TRBJ2-7; clone_size: .
cdr3_aa: CASSQRQGHEQYF; cdr3_nt: TGTGCCAGCAGTCAAAGACAGGGGCACGAGCAGTACTTC; v_call: TRBV6-5; d_call: TRBD1; cdr3_length: 13; j_call: TRBJ2-7; clone_size: once
cdr3_aa: CASSWDRAGNTIYF; cdr3_nt: TGTGCCAGCAGCTGGGACAGGGCTGGAAACACCATATATTTT; v_call: TRBV9; d_call: TRBD1; cdr3_length: 14; j_call: TRBJ1-3; clone_size: once
cdr3_aa: CASSYIRDPGYGYTF; cdr3_nt: TGTGCCAGCAGTTACATCAGGGACCCCGGCTATGGCTACACCTTC; v_call: TRBV6-6; d_call: .; cdr3_length: 15; j_call: TRBJ1-2; clone_size: .
cdr3_aa: CASSEGPHPTGELFF; cdr3_nt: TGCGCCAGCAGTGAGGGTCCCCACCCCACCGGGGAGCTGTTTTTT; v_call: TRBV10-1; d_call: .; cdr3_length: 15; j_call: TRBJ2-2; clone_size: .
cdr3_aa: CASSFPPGQGMVKPYNEQFF; cdr3_nt: TGTGCCAGCAGTTTTCCCCCCGGACAGGGGATGGTGAAGCCCTACAATGAGCAGTTCTTC; v_call: TRBV28; d_call: TRBD1; cdr3_length: 20; j_call: TRBJ2-1; clone_size: .
cdr3_aa: CASREMGGDAGYTF; cdr3_nt: TGTGCCAGCAGGGAAATGGGGGGGGATGCTGGCTACACCTTC; v_call: TRBV9; d_call: .; cdr3_length: 14; j_call: TRBJ1-2; clone_size: .
cdr3_aa: CASSLAGTLQETQYF; cdr3_nt: TGCGCCAGCAGCTTGGCCGGCACACTACAAGAGACCCAGTACTTC; v_call: TRBV5-1; d_call: .; cdr3_length: 15; j_call: TRBJ2-5; clone_size: .
cdr3_aa: CASSSGDRFAAFF; cdr3_nt: TGTGCCAGCAGCTCGGGGGACAGGTTCGCGGCTTTCTTT; v_call: TRBV5-8; d_call: TRBD1; cdr3_length: 13; j_call: TRBJ1-1; clone_size: .
cdr3_aa: CASSSPGEDYEQYF; cdr3_nt: TGTGCCAGCAGCTCGCCAGGGGAAGACTACGAGCAGTACTTC; v_call: TRBV5-8; d_call: .; cdr3_length: 14; j_call: TRBJ2-7; clone_size: .
cdr3_aa: CAYGRTGTEAFF; cdr3_nt: TGTGCCTACGGACGAACGGGAACTGAAGCTTTCTTT; v_call: TRBV30; d_call: .; cdr3_length: 12; j_call: TRBJ1-1; clone_size: few
cdr3_aa: CASSPRAASYEQYF; cdr3_nt: TGCGCCAGCAGCCCCCGGGCGGCATCCTACGAGCAGTACTTC; v_call: TRBV4-3; d_call: .; cdr3_length: 14; j_call: TRBJ2-7; clone_size: .
cdr3_aa: CASSGALYNEQFF; cdr3_nt: TGTGCCAGCAGTGGGGCCTTGTACAATGAGCAGTTCTTC; v_call: TRBV6-1; d_call: .; cdr3_length: 13; j_call: TRBJ2-1; clone_size: .
cdr3_aa: CASSHQDKIIKAFF; cdr3_nt: TGTGCCAGCAGCCATCAAGACAAGATAATTAAAGCTTTCTTT; v_call: TRBV7-9; d_call: .; cdr3_length: 14; j_call: TRBJ1-1; clone_size: .
cdr3_aa: CASGSPARTTGELFF; cdr3_nt: TGTGCCAGCGGTTCCCCGGCACGAACCACCGGGGAGCTGTTTTTT; v_call: TRBV6-5; d_call: .; cdr3_length: 15; j_call: TRBJ2-2; clone_size: .
cdr3_aa: CASSLNEGYEQYF; cdr3_nt: TGTGCTAGCAGCCTCAATGAGGGCTACGAGCAGTACTTC; v_call: TRBV7-7; d_call: .; cdr3_length: 13; j_call: TRBJ2-7; clone_size: .
cdr3_aa: CASSQGGRNEQFF; cdr3_nt: TGCGCCAGCAGCCAAGGCGGGAGGAATGAGCAGTTCTTC; v_call: TRBV4-1; d_call: TRBD2; cdr3_length: 13; j_call: TRBJ2-1; clone_size: .
cdr3_aa: CASSPWTSGANTGELFF; cdr3_nt: TGTGCCAGCAGCCCTTGGACTAGCGGGGCGAACACCGGGGAGCTGTTTTTT; v_call: TRBV11-2; d_call: TRBD2; cdr3_length: 17; j_call: TRBJ2-2; clone_size: .
cdr3_aa: CASSYPGTAQETQYF; cdr3_nt: TGTGCCAGCAGCTACCCTGGGACAGCTCAAGAGACCCAGTACTTC; v_call: TRBV7-9; d_call: TRBD1; cdr3_length: 15; j_call: TRBJ2-5; clone_size: .
cdr3_aa: CASSADSSGPYNEQFF; cdr3_nt: TGTGCCAGCAGCGCCGACTCTAGCGGGCCCTACAATGAGCAGTTCTTC; v_call: TRBV7-9; d_call: TRBD2; cdr3_length: 16; j_call: TRBJ2-1; clone_size: .
cdr3_aa: CASSQVITDYEQYF; cdr3_nt: TGCGCCAGCAGCCAAGTGATTACCGACTACGAGCAGTACTTC; v_call: TRBV4-1; d_call: .; cdr3_length: 14; j_call: TRBJ2-7; clone_size: .
cdr3_aa: CASSLAGDEQYF; cdr3_nt: TGTGCCAGCAGCTTAGCGGGGGACGAGCAGTACTTC; v_call: TRBV7-9; d_call: .; cdr3_length: 12; j_call: TRBJ2-7; clone_size: .
cdr3_aa: CASSTRRQGNYGYTF; cdr3_nt: TGTGCCAGCAGTACCCGGAGACAGGGCAACTATGGCTACACCTTC; v_call: TRBV6-6; d_call: TRBD1; cdr3_length: 15; j_call: TRBJ1-2; clone_size: once
cdr3_aa: CATQSSRDRYEQYF; cdr3_nt: TGTGCCACCCAGTCCAGCAGGGACAGGTACGAGCAGTACTTC; v_call: TRBV2; d_call: TRBD1; cdr3_length: 14; j_call: TRBJ2-7; clone_size: .
cdr3_aa: CASSFGQVYYNSPLHF; cdr3_nt: TGTGCCAGCAGTTTCGGGCAGGTTTACTATAATTCACCCCTCCACTTT; v_call: TRBV27; d_call: .; cdr3_length: 16; j_call: TRBJ1-6; clone_size: .
cdr3_aa: CAWSATYGGTEAFF; cdr3_nt: TGTGCCTGGAGTGCCACTTATGGGGGCACTGAAGCTTTCTTT; v_call: TRBV30; d_call: .; cdr3_length: 14; j_call: TRBJ1-1; clone_size: .
cdr3_aa: CSASWETQYF; cdr3_nt: TGCAGCGCGTCCTGGGAGACCCAGTACTTC; v_call: TRBV29-1; d_call: .; cdr3_length: 10; j_call: TRBJ2-5; clone_size: .
cdr3_aa: CASRGTDTYEQYF; cdr3_nt: TGTGCCAGCAGAGGGACAGACACCTACGAGCAGTACTTC; v_call: TRBV13; d_call: TRBD1; cdr3_length: 13; j_call: TRBJ2-7; clone_size: once
cdr3_aa: CASSLRSGRGGHEQYF; cdr3_nt: TGTGCCAGCAGTTTAAGGTCAGGCCGGGGAGGCCACGAGCAGTACTTC; v_call: TRBV28; d_call: .; cdr3_length: 16; j_call: TRBJ2-7; clone_size: .
cdr3_aa: CASSLGQGTSPLHF; cdr3_nt: TGTGCCAGCAGTCTAGGACAGGGTACTTCACCCCTCCACTTT; v_call: TRBV6-5; d_call: TRBD1; cdr3_length: 14; j_call: TRBJ1-6; clone_size: .
cdr3_aa: CASAEGAGTDTQYF; cdr3_nt: TGTGCCAGCGCTGAGGGGGCTGGCACAGATACGCAGTATTTT; v_call: TRBV27; d_call: TRBD1; cdr3_length: 14; j_call: TRBJ2-3; clone_size: .
cdr3_aa: CASSLGYSVYQETQYF; cdr3_nt: TGTGCCAGCAGTTTGGGGTACAGTGTCTACCAAGAGACCCAGTACTTC; v_call: TRBV9; d_call: .; cdr3_length: 16; j_call: TRBJ2-5; clone_size: once
cdr3_aa: CASSPRGGNPEQYF; cdr3_nt: TGTGCCAGTAGTCCTCGGGGGGGCAATCCCGAGCAGTACTTC; v_call: TRBV19; d_call: TRBD2; cdr3_length: 14; j_call: TRBJ2-7; clone_size: .
cdr3_aa: CASSHATGSSYEQYF; cdr3_nt: TGTGCCAGCAGTCATGCGACAGGATCTTCCTACGAGCAGTACTTC; v_call: TRBV11-2; d_call: .; cdr3_length: 15; j_call: TRBJ2-7; clone_size: .
cdr3_aa: CAISADLHEQYF; cdr3_nt: TGTGCCATCAGTGCCGATCTGCACGAGCAGTACTTC; v_call: TRBV10-3; d_call: .; cdr3_length: 12; j_call: TRBJ2-7; clone_size: .
cdr3_aa: CASSLSRTYEQYF; cdr3_nt: TGTGCCAGCAGCTTATCCAGAACCTACGAGCAGTACTTC; v_call: TRBV7-8; d_call: .; cdr3_length: 13; j_call: TRBJ2-7; clone_size: once
cdr3_aa: CASSVGKEGEQYF; cdr3_nt: TGTGCCAGCAGCGTAGGAAAGGAAGGGGAGCAGTACTTC; v_call: TRBV9; d_call: .; cdr3_length: 13; j_call: TRBJ2-7; clone_size: .
cdr3_aa: CASSEILAGGPSSYNEQFF; cdr3_nt: TGCGCCAGCAGTGAGATCCTAGCGGGAGGCCCGAGCTCCTACAATGAGCAGTTCTTC; v_call: TRBV10-2; d_call: TRBD2; cdr3_length: 19; j_call: TRBJ2-1; clone_size: .
cdr3_aa: CASSGDGGYYEQYF; cdr3_nt: TGTGCCAGCAGCGGGGACGGTGGATACTACGAGCAGTACTTC; v_call: TRBV6-6; d_call: .; cdr3_length: 14; j_call: TRBJ2-7; clone_size: .
cdr3_aa: CASSWGLVGQPQETQYF; cdr3_nt: TGTGCCAGCAGCTGGGGGCTTGTTGGACAGCCACAAGAGACCCAGTACTTC; v_call: TRBV7-8; d_call: .; cdr3_length: 17; j_call: TRBJ2-5; clone_size: .